The 31 T cell receptor beta chains below were found in one sample sequenced in a study of T cells after yellow fever vaccination. MiXCR, applied by TCRdb to the 5' RACE reads, yields one record per CDR3 protein. The table lists approximately 300,000 distinct CDR3 sequences, 6.5% to 8.5% of them singletons. The source was PBMCs, collected about 41 days after the first yellow fever vaccination. Source of these receptors: a man younger than 35 who received the YFV17D yellow fever vaccine.

This clonotype has more than one count but fewer than ten. The rearrangement uses TRBV5-4 and TRBJ2-5, with D possibly matching TRBD2 (5 bases). Germline values: CDR1 SGHNT, CDR2 YYREEE (reference sequence). This CDR3 is 14 amino acids long. The V end was cut by 4 bases, the J end by 2 bases, with 12 bases between. DNA for the CDR3: TGTGCCAGCAGCCACACCTCGGGGCAAGAGACCCAGTACTTC. Its protein product is CASSHTSGQETQYF.

This sequence joins TRBV28 and TRBJ1-5; no firm D call. Germline V gene sequence: CDR1 MDHEN, CDR2 SYDVKM. The ends were cut back, 5 bases at V and 6 bases at J, with 14 bases in the middle. The CDR3 consists of 14 residues. The CDR3 spells CASSQRSGRQPQHF. Written as DNA, the CDR3 is TGTGCCAGCAGTCAAAGGTCTGGTCGTCAGCCCCAGCATTTT.

This clonotype showed up just a few times. The rearrangement links TRBV7-2 to TRBJ2-2; D remains unclear. CDR1 and CDR2 from the germline V gene are SGHTA and FQGNSA. There are 15 residues in the CDR3. Trimming left V 4 bases short and J 10 bases short, with 19 bases between. Here the CDR3 DNA reads TGTGCCAGCAGCTCCCGAAATCGGGCTGGGATGGAGCTGTTTTTT. Its protein product is CASSSRNRAGMELFF.

This chain uses TRBV7-2 with TRBJ2-2, with D maybe TRBD1 (5 bases). This CDR3 comprises 15 residues. Trimming removed 6 bases from V and 5 bases from J, with 16 bases in between. Germline V gene lookup returns CDR1 SGHTA and CDR2 FQGNSA. The CDR3 nucleotides read TGTGCCAGCAGGTTGGAACCTCACAGGACCGGGGAGCTGTTTTTT. Translating it yields CASRLEPHRTGELFF.

This clonotype was seen at least ten times. V gene TRBV12-3 or TRBV12-4 combines with J gene TRBJ2-7; 8 nucleotides match TRBD1. CDR3 length: 15 amino acids. The J segment lost 3 bases and the V segment lost 7 bases, leaving 11 bases of the junction unmatched. CDR3 loop: CASTQTGTGLYEQYF. CDR3 bases: TGTGCCAGCACTCAAACTGGGACAGGACTCTACGAGCAGTACTTC.

This clonotype was detected only a few times. The chain has TRBV10-3 and TRBJ2-2; 7 positions agree with TRBD2. The CDR3 totals 15 residues. Germline values: CDR1 ENHRY, CDR2 SYGVKD. V shed 11 bases and J 1 base; nucleotides not matched to a gene: 10. The CDR3 DNA reads TGTGCCTCGCGACATGGGGAGGGGAACACCGGGGAGCTGTTTTTT. Translating it yields CASRHGEGNTGELFF.

This clonotype was picked up a small number of times. The chain has TRBV6-5 and TRBJ2-3; D remains unclear. This CDR3 has 15 residues. In germline, CDR1 is MNHEY, CDR2 SVGAGI. Deletions cut 2 bases from V and 0 bases from J, with 9 bases between. CDR3 loop: CASSYERASTDTQYF. The CDR3 bases are TGTGCCAGCAGTTACGAGAGAGCTAGCACAGATACGCAGTATTTT.

This clonotype was seen a handful of times. This sequence joins TRBV2 and TRBJ2-5, with D unresolved. This CDR3 has 13 residues. Germline CDR1 is SNHLY and CDR2 is FYNNEI. V was shortened by 7 bases and J by 9 bases, with 18 bases between the two germline ends. The CDR3 region has the DNA TGTGCCAGCATCCTTGTATTAAGTAAGCCCCAGTACTTC. Translating it yields CASILVLSKPQYF.

This clonotype was observed at least ten times. The V gene is TRBV4-1, the J gene TRBJ2-7; the D call may be TRBD1 or TRBD2 (5 bases each). V was pared by 4 bases and J by 2 bases, with 12 bases between. CDR3 length: 14 amino acids. Germline V lookup: CDR1 MGHRA, CDR2 YSYEKL. The CDR3 loop is CASSLRLGPYEQYV. The CDR3, as DNA: TGCGCCAGCAGCCTCCGACTGGGACCCTACGAGCAGTACGTC.

This rearrangement joins TRBV19 to TRBJ2-1; 11 bases map to TRBD2. The V gene end was trimmed by 5 bases and the J gene end by 5 bases; junction bases not matched to a gene: 8. CDR1 and CDR2 (germline): LNHDA, SQIVND (reference sequence). This CDR3 is built from 16 residues. The CDR3: CASSFPGLAENNEQFF. Here the CDR3 DNA reads TGTGCCAGTAGTTTTCCGGGACTAGCGGAAAACAATGAGCAGTTCTTC.

This clonotype was picked up many times. The chain has TRBV10-3 and TRBJ2-1, with 16 nucleotides matching TRBD2. This CDR3 region has 17 residues. Per germline, CDR1 ENHRY and CDR2 SYGVKD. Germline trimming cut 5 bases from V and 9 bases from J; bases unmatched to any gene: 10. The DNA of the CDR3 is TGTGCCATCAGTTTAGGAGGGACTAGCGGGGGGGCTGGTGAGCAGTTCTTC. It encodes CAISLGGTSGGAGEQFF.

J is TRBJ2-5 and V is TRBV11-1, with TRBD1 matching over 7 bases. This CDR3 spans 19 amino acids. Trimming took 4 bases from V and 1 from J; bases not matched to a gene: 18. Looked up from germline, CDR1 is SGHAT and CDR2 is FQDESV (reference sequence). As DNA, the CDR3 is TGTGCCAGCAGCTCCACTTACCGACCCTGGGACAGAATCCAAGAGACCCAGTACTTC. Amino acids: CASSSTYRPWDRIQETQYF.

This clonotype was seen ten or more times. The J gene is TRBJ2-7, the V gene TRBV12-3 or TRBV12-4; D call uncertain. The V end lost 3 bases, the J end lost 0 bases, and 6 bases lay between the germline ends. The CDR3 runs to 13 residues. CDR3 in DNA: TGTGCCAGCAGTTTTTCAGCCTCCTACGAGCAGTACGTC. Protein sequence: CASSFSASYEQYV.

This clonotype was picked up many times. This sequence joins TRBV9 and TRBJ1-1; tentatively, D is TRBD1 (6 bases). Germline V gene lookup returns CDR1 SGDLS and CDR2 YYNGEE. Trimming removed 0 bases from V and 2 bases from J, with 8 bases in between. The CDR3 runs to 14 residues. The CDR3 coding sequence is TGTGCCAGCAGCGTAGGGGGGCAAAACACTGAAGCTTTCTTT. Translated: CASSVGGQNTEAFF.

This clonotype was found a few times. The V and J genes are TRBV5-1 and TRBJ2-2; the D is unclear. Per the germline V gene, CDR1 is SGHRS and CDR2 is YFSETQ. Trimming took off 3 bases at V and 2 bases at J, with 11 bases between the two ends. CDR3 length: 15 amino acids. CDR3 protein: CASSSMGLNTGELFF. The CDR3 DNA sequence: TGCGCCAGCAGCTCCATGGGGTTAAACACCGGGGAGCTGTTTTTT.

A few counts support this clonotype. The chain has TRBV7-9 and TRBJ2-5, with D unresolved. V lost 5 bases and J 4 bases, leaving 11 bases between the germline ends. This CDR3 has 13 amino acids. CDR1 and CDR2 from the germline V gene are SEHNR and FQNEAQ (reference sequence). The CDR3 loop is CASSVTFRETQYF. In DNA, the CDR3 is TGTGCCAGCAGCGTAACTTTCCGAGAGACCCAGTACTTC. The full variable domain, rest sourced from reference TRBV7-9 and TRBJ2-5, is DTGVSQNPRHKITKRGQNVTFRCDPISEHNRLYWYRQTLGQGPEFLTYFQNEAQLEKSRLLSDRFSAERPKGSFSTLEIQRTEQGDSAMYLCASSVTFRETQYFGPGTRLLVL.

The sample holds a few counts of this clonotype. The chain has TRBV11-2 and TRBJ2-5; 7 nucleotides line up with TRBD2. CDR3 length: 13 amino acids. V lost 9 bases, J lost 3 bases, and 7 bases stayed unmatched. Germline loops: CDR1 SGHAT, CDR2 FQNNGV. The CDR3 nucleotides read TGTGCCAGTGGGGGGGAGAATAAAGAGACCCAGTACTTC. It encodes CASGGENKETQYF. The complete variable domain, with remaining parts taken from reference TRBV11-2 and TRBJ2-5, reads EAGVAQSPRYKIIEKRQSVAFWCNPISGHATLYWYQQILGQGPKLLIQFQNNGVVDDSQLPKDRFSAERLKGVDSTLKIQPAKLEDSAVYLCASGGENKETQYFGPGTRLLVL.

This clonotype was seen ten or more times. The V and J genes are TRBV4-2 and TRBJ2-1; D not certain. V was shortened by 2 bases and J by 2 bases, with 10 bases between the two germline ends. The CDR3 sequence is 15 residues long. Per germline, CDR1 LGHNA and CDR2 YNFKEQ. In DNA, the CDR3 is TGTGCCAGCAGCCAAAGATCGCGTGCCTACAATGAGCAGTTCTTC. This gives the protein CASSQRSRAYNEQFF.

V is TRBV5-1 and J is TRBJ2-7; D is unclear. Trimming shortened V by 0 bases and J by 6 bases, and 13 bases separated the two germline ends. Germline CDR1 reads SGHRS; CDR2 reads YFSETQ. CDR3 length: 14 amino acids. The CDR3 DNA is TGCGCCAGCAGCTTGGAAGTCGGTGGGCGCGAGCAGTACTTC. Amino acids: CASSLEVGGREQYF.

This clonotype was detected a few times. An end of the junction does not agree with germline; a read error may underlie this. V is TRBV18 and J is TRBJ2-4; D might be TRBD1 (6 bases). The germline V gene has CDR1 KGHSH and CDR2 LQKENI. CDR3 length: 15 amino acids. The CDR3 nucleotides are TGTGCCAGCTCTCCACAGGGTATCATCAAAAACATTCAGTACTTC. The encoded protein is CASSPQGIIKNIQYF.

There are a few counts of this clonotype. The chain recombines TRBV18 with TRBJ2-1; D remains ambiguous. V was trimmed by 6 bases and J by 5 bases, leaving 14 bases between them. CDR1 and CDR2 from the germline V gene are KGHSH and LQKENI. The CDR3 loop spans 14 amino acids. The CDR3 nucleotides read TGTGCCAGCTCCCCCAACGAGCAGCACAATGAGCAGTTCTTC. Translation: CASSPNEQHNEQFF.

This clonotype was counted only a few times. The V gene is TRBV7-2, the J gene TRBJ1-2; D is uncertain. Between the trimmed V and J ends, which lost 5 bases and 4 bases, there was a span of 20 bases. Germline CDR1 reads SGHTA; CDR2 reads FQGNSA. The CDR3 length is 16 residues. The CDR3 DNA reads TGTGCCAGCAGCCTAGGAAGGCGTGCAGGACCCTATGGCTACACCTTC. Protein: CASSLGRRAGPYGYTF.

The chain employs TRBV20-1 and TRBJ2-5; tentative D call: TRBD2 (6 bases). The germline gives CDR1 DFQATT, CDR2 SNEGSKA (reference sequence). The CDR3 spans 15 residues. Trimming took off 5 bases at V and 5 bases at J, with 21 bases between the two ends. In nucleotides, the CDR3 is TGCAGTGCTCCCGGGGGTAGCGGTACGGGGGAGACCCAGTACTTC. It encodes CSAPGGSGTGETQYF.

The V and J genes are TRBV2 and TRBJ2-7; D is unclear. The V and J ends lost 6 bases and 7 bases respectively, with 10 bases between them. The CDR3 has 11 residues. CDR1 is SNHLY, CDR2 FYNNEI, per germline. CDR3 DNA sequence: TGTGCCAGCAGCAACAGTGGTGAGCAGTACGTC. It encodes CASSNSGEQYV.

The chain links TRBV4-3 to TRBJ2-7; 9 bases are a match to TRBD2. V trimming: 4 bases; J trimming: 3 bases; junction bases outside the gene matches: 4. The CDR3 contains 14 residues. Germline values: CDR1 LGHNA, CDR2 YSLEER. For the CDR3, the DNA is TGCGCCAGCAGCCCCAGCGGGGGGTACTACGAGCAGTACTTC. It yields the protein CASSPSGGYYEQYF.

This clonotype was recorded at least ten times. The chain uses TRBV5-1 and TRBJ2-4, with 10 bases lining up with TRBD1. This CDR3 has 19 amino acids. Looked up from germline, CDR1 is SGHRS and CDR2 is YFSETQ. Germline trimming cut 0 bases from V and 0 bases from J; bases unmatched to any gene: 9. CDR3 DNA: TGCGCCAGCAGCTTGGCGGGGGGACAGGGGTTTCTAGCCAAAAACATTCAGTACTTC. This encodes CASSLAGGQGFLAKNIQYF.

The chain carries TRBV7-2 and TRBJ1-5; D gene uncertain. Germline V CDR1 and CDR2: SGHTA, FQGNSA. This CDR3 has 15 residues. The V end lost 5 bases, the J end lost 4 bases, and 15 bases lay between the germline ends. The CDR3 region is CASSGRAAENQPQHF. The CDR3 coding sequence is TGTGCCAGCAGCGGCCGGGCCGCTGAGAATCAGCCCCAGCATTTT.

Comment on this clonotype: A much larger clonotype is one base distant, so this may be a read error. This chain uses TRBV20-1 with TRBJ2-5, with TRBD2 matching over 13 bases. In germline, CDR1 is DFQATT, CDR2 SNEGSKA (reference sequence). The CDR3 consists of 16 residues. Here the CDR3 DNA reads TGCTGTGCTAGAGATTGGACTAGCGGGGGAGGAGAGACCCAGTACTTC. Protein: CCARDWTSGGGETQYF.

This clonotype was seen only a few times. The chain combines TRBV30 with TRBJ1-5; maybe TRBD1 (5 bases). V lost 0 bases, J lost 7 bases, and 13 bases lay in between. CDR1 is GTSNPN, CDR2 SVGIG, per germline (reference sequence). CDR3 size: 14 residues. The CDR3 spells CAWSVEGLKQPQHF. The CDR3 DNA sequence: TGTGCCTGGAGTGTCGAGGGGTTAAAGCAGCCCCAGCATTTT.

This clonotype showed up many times. The chain joins TRBV11-2 to TRBJ2-5; 11 positions agree with TRBD2. V shed 7 bases, J shed 2 bases, and the junction held 12 bases outside the gene matches. Germline CDR1 and CDR2: SGHAT and FQNNGV. This CDR3 spans 17 amino acids. The CDR3 region is CASTTGGLAGGQETQYF. CDR3 nucleotides: TGTGCCAGCACCACGGGTGGGCTAGCGGGGGGACAAGAGACCCAGTACTTC.

At least ten counts were recorded for this clonotype. The rearrangement links TRBV6-2 or TRBV6-3 to TRBJ2-3, with TRBD2 identical over 8 bases. The V and J ends lost 10 bases and 13 bases, in that order; junction bases with no gene match: 10. The germline CDR1 and CDR2 sequences are MNHEY and SVGEGT. CDR3 length equals 11 residues. The CDR3 nucleotides are TGTGCCACCCTCCGGGGGGGCCGGGAGTATTTT. Amino acids: CATLRGGREYF.